The rows below give T cell receptor beta chains drawn from one sample of a study of T cell clones after liver transplantation. TCRdb keeps only in-frame clones here, not all; method: immunoSEQ multiplex PCR. The table has tens of thousands of clones, over 70% seen once. The sequencing here drew on CD4+ T cells from blood, taken before liver transplant. Receptor source: a human donor who received a liver transplant. The CDR3 runs from the conserved cysteine through the conserved F or W.

v_call	j_call	cdr3_aa
TRBV6-5	TRBJ2-5	CASTPGLSLETQYF
TRBV28	TRBJ1-6	CASSQGQGARNSPLHF
TRBV9	TRBJ1-1	CASSVVYGETEAFF
TRBV7-9	TRBJ1-2	CASSFTGVYGYTF
TRBV7-3	TRBJ2-1	CASSPSGGGNEQFF
TRBV6-5	TRBJ1-2	CASKQRYGYTF
TRBV7-2	TRBJ1-2	CASSVQGQASQGYTF
TRBV7-2	TRBJ1-4	CASSRRTSATNEKLFF
TRBV7-6	TRBJ1-5	CASSFSGQPQHF
TRBV7-6	TRBJ2-3	CASSLYSGTTTTDTQYF
TRBV7-8	TRBJ1-6	CASSLVLDSPLHF
TRBV19	TRBJ2-2	CASSTPRGTGELFF
TRBV9	TRBJ2-3	CASSAPSTDTQYF
TRBV4-2	TRBJ1-2	CASSQDQMSYGYTF
TRBV25-1	TRBJ2-3	CASSGKVGGTDTQYF
TRBV28	TRBJ2-6	CASSALRDRGPGANVLTF
TRBV5-1	TRBJ2-1	CASSLAERSAGLNEQFF
TRBV11-2	TRBJ2-1	CASSLTLGAGQFF
TRBV28	TRBJ1-2	CASSLGDRFSDGYTF
TRBV18	TRBJ1-1	CASSLGQAGDTEAFF
TRBV19	TRBJ2-2	CASSIRVDGELFF
TRBV2	TRBJ2-1	CASSGEGRQFF
TRBV7-2	TRBJ2-7	CASSDRDRGGYEQYF
TRBV5-6	TRBJ2-1	CASSKAARGTANEQFF
TRBV4-1	TRBJ2-3	CASSPHIPGLAGSTDTQYF
TRBV19	TRBJ1-5	CASSMSRTQHF
TRBV7-2	TRBJ1-5	CASSSQGGQPQHF
TRBV30	TRBJ2-5	CAWSVTGTSGGAGETQYF
TRBV6-5	TRBJ1-1	CASSSGQGVTEAFF
TRBV7-8	TRBJ1-2	CASSLEGTDYGYTF
TRBV2	TRBJ2-1	CASTKDRANEQFF
TRBV30	TRBJ2-5	CAWSVTPLGLRQETQYF
TRBV18	TRBJ2-4	CASSGQEGKNIQYF
TRBV29-1	TRBJ1-4	CSVEGTGDDEKLFF
TRBV6-5	TRBJ1-3	CASSYPTGAKNTIYF
TRBV6-1	TRBJ2-3	CASSGGNTDTQYF
TRBV7-9	TRBJ1-2	CASSRDSAYGYGYTF
TRBV19	TRBJ1-6	CASSVRTGGQNSPLHF
TRBV6-1	TRBJ1-2	CASRIPGTGGGYTF
TRBV27	TRBJ2-7	CASSRSGTGVYEQYF
TRBV6-5	TRBJ1-2	CASSYSNRVNGYTF
TRBV11-3	TRBJ1-5	CASSYNQGGSNQPQHF
TRBV5-1	TRBJ2-1	CASSPEAGGFYNEQFF
TRBV7-8	TRBJ2-3	CASSLSGGITDTQYF
TRBV29-1	TRBJ2-3	CSAEGGGTDTQYF
TRBV5-5	TRBJ1-3	CASSLNPSSGNTIYF
TRBV5-1	TRBJ2-1	CASSPTSGGNEQFF
TRBV6-1	TRBJ1-1	CASREQGDTEAFF